This TCR beta chain was identified during a study of response to subunit inactivated influenza vaccine (dated by TCRdb to the late 2010s). Some background on the complete study: The study used deep quantitative T cell receptor repertoire profiling to track responses to a trivalent subunit inactivated influenza vaccine. General conclusions and limits of the study: The authors suggested that each seasonal influenza vaccination may recruit only a limited number of new T cells.

Of note for this clonotype: Its antigen remains unidentified. This CDR3 is missing its conserved last phenylalanine or tryptophan, likely due to a read error.

V loses 0 bases, J loses 2 bases, and the germline ends lie 2 bases apart. The germline V gene sets CDR1 to SGHTA and CDR2 to FQGNSA. The CDR3 has 13 amino acids, counting both end residues. Left in the record is the CDR3 DNA by itself, 39 bases read in frame from the first base. Receptors were amplified or captured by RT-PCR. Sequencing instrument: Illumina HiSeq 2500. TCRdb took the public reads, trimmed them with fastp at Q25, ran MiXCR for clone calling and kept in-frame beta chains. For every CDR3 protein sequence, its rows merge into one entry that carries the most common genes and DNA. Counted in this sample were around 850,000 distinct CDR3 sequences; roughly 18% of them appeared once. The ten most abundant clones make up about 11% of the sample.

The TCR comes from a man aged 50 to 59 who received an inactivated influenza vaccine. Donor details come from another sample of the same person, matched by shared clones. This receptor chain uses TRBV7-2 and TRBJ2-4; no D gene can be assigned with confidence. This specimen was PBMCs from blood, taken about 5 days after vaccination. The nucleotide sequence is given as TGTGCCAGCAGCTTAGCAACCAAAAACATTCAGTACCTC. Translated, it gives CASSLATKNIQYL.